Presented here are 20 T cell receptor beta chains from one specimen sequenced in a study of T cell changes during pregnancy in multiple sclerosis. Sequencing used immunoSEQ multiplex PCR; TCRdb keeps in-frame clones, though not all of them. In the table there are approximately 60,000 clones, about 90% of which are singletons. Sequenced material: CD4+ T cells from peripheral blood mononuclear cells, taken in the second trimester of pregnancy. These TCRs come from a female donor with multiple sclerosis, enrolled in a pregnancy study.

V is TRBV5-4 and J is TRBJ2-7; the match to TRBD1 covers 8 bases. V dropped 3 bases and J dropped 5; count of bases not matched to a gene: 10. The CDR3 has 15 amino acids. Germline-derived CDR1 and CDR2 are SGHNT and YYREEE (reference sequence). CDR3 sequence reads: CASSYEQGALNEQYF. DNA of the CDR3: TGTGCCAGCAGCTACGAGCAGGGGGCGCTCAACGAGCAGTACTTC.

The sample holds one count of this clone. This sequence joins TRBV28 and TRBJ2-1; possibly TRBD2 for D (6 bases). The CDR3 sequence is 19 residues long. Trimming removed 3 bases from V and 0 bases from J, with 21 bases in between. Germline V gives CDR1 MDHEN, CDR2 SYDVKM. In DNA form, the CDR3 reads TGTGCCAGCAGTTTTGGGGGGTGGGGACGGCGGAGCTCCTACAATGAGCAGTTCTTC. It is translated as CASSFGGWGRRSSYNEQFF. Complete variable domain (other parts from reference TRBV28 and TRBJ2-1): DVKVTQSSRYLVKRTGEKVFLECVQDMDHENMFWYRQDPGLGLRLIYFSYDVKMKEKGDIPEGYSVSREKKERFSLILESASTNQTSMYLCASSFGGWGRRSSYNEQFFGPGTRLTVL.

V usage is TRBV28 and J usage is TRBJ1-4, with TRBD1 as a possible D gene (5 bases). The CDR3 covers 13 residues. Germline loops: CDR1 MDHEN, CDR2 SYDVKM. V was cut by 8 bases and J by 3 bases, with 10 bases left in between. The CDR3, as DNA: TGTGCCAGCGAAGGACACCCTAATGAAAAACTGTTTTTT. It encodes CASEGHPNEKLFF. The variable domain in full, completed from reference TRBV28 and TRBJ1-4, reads DVKVTQSSRYLVKRTGEKVFLECVQDMDHENMFWYRQDPGLGLRLIYFSYDVKMKEKGDIPEGYSVSREKKERFSLILESASTNQTSMYLCASEGHPNEKLFFGSGTQLSVL.

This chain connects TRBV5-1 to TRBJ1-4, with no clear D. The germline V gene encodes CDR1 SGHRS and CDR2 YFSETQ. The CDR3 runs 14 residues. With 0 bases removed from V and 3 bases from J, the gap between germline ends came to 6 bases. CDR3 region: CASSLEQPNEKLFF. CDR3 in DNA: TGCGCCAGCAGCTTGGAACAGCCTAATGAAAAACTGTTTTTT.

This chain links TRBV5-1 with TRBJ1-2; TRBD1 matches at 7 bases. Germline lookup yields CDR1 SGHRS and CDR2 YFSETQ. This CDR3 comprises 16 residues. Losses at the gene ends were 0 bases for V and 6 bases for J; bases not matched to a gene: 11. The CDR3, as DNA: TGCGCCAGCAGCTTGGAGGGTGAGACAGGGACCCATGGCTACACCTTC. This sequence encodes CASSLEGETGTHGYTF.

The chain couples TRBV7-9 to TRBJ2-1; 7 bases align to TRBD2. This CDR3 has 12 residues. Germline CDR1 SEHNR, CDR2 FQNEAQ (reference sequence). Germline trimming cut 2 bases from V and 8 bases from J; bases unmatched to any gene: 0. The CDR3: CASSLLADEQFF. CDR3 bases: TGTGCCAGCAGCTTACTAGCGGATGAGCAGTTCTTC.

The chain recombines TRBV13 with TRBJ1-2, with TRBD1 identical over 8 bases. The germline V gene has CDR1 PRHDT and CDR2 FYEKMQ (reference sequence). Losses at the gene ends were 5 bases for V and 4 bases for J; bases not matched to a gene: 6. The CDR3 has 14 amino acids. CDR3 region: CASSRTGSFYGYTF. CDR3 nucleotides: TGTGCCAGCAGCCGGACAGGGTCCTTCTATGGCTACACCTTC.

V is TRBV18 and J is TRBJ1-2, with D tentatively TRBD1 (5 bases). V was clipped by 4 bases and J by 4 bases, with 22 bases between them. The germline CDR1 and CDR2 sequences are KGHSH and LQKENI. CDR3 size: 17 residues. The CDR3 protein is CASSHAPFDSRLYGYTF. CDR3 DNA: TGTGCCAGCTCACACGCTCCCTTTGACAGTCGTCTCTATGGCTACACCTTC.

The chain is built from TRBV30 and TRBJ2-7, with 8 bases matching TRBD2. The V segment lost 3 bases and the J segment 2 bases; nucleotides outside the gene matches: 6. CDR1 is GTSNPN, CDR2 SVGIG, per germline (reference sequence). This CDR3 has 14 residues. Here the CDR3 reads CAWRPRLATYEQYF. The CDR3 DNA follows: TGTGCCTGGAGGCCGCGACTAGCGACCTACGAGCAGTACTTC.

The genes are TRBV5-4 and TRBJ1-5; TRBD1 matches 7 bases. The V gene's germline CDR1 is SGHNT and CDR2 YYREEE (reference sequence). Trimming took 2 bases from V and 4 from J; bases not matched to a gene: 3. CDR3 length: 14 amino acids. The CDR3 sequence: CASSFRGQNQPQHF. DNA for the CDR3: TGTGCCAGCAGCTTCCGGGGACAGAATCAGCCCCAGCATTTT.

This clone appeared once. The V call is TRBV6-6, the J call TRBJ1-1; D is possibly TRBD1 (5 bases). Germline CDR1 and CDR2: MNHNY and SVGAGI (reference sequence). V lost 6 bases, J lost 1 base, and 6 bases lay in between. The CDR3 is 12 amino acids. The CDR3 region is CASSGGNTEAFF. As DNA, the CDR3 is TGTGCCAGCAGCGGGGGGAACACTGAAGCTTTCTTT.

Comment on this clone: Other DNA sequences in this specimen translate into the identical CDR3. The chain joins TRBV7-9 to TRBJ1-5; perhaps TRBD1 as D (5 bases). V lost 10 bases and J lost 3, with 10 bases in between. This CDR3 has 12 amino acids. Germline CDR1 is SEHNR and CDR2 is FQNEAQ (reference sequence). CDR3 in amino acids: CATGQDNQPQHF. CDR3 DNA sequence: TGTGCCACCGGACAAGACAATCAGCCCCAGCATTTT.

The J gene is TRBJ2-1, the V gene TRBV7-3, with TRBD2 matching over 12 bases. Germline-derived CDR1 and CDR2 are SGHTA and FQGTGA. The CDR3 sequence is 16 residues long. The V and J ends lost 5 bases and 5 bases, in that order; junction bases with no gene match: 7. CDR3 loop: CASSPRTSGVHNEQFF. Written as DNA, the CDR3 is TGTGCCAGCAGCCCACGGACTAGCGGGGTTCACAATGAGCAGTTCTTC.

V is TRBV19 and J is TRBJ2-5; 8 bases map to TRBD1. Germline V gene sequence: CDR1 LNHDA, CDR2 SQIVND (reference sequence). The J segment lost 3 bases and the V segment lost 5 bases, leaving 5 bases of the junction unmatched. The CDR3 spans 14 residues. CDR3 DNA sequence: TGTGCCAGTAGTTCTCGGACAGGGAAAGAGACCCAGTACTTC. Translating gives CASSSRTGKETQYF.

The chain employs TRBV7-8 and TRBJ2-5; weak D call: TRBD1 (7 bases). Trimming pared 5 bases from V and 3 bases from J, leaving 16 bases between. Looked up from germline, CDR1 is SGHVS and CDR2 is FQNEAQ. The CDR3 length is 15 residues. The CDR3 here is CASSPGGTAKETQYF. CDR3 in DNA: TGTGCCAGCAGCCCAGGCGGGACAGCCAAAGAGACCCAGTACTTC.

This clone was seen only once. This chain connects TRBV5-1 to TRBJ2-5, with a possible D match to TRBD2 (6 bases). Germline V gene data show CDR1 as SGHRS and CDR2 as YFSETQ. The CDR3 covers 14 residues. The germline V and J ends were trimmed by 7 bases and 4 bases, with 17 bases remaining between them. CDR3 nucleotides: TGCGCCAGCTCCCCCCGGGCGGGGCTAGAGACCCAGTACTTC. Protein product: CASSPRAGLETQYF.

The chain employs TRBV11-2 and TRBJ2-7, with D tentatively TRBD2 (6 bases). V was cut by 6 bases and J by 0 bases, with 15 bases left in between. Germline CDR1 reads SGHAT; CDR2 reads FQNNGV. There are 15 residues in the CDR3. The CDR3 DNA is TGTGCCAGCAGGAATTGGAGGGCTAGCTCCTACGAGCAGTACTTC. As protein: CASRNWRASSYEQYF.

The CDR3 region is CASSEVRAGVDQPQHF. Written as DNA, the CDR3 is TGTGCCAGCAGTGAAGTTCGGGCAGGGGTAGATCAGCCCCAGCATTTT. V usage is TRBV2 and J usage is TRBJ1-5; the D gene is possibly TRBD1 (6 bases). The germline V gene encodes CDR1 SNHLY and CDR2 FYNNEI. The CDR3 totals 16 residues. The ends were cut back, 1 base at V and 5 bases at J, with 15 bases in the middle. The whole variable domain, remainder taken from reference TRBV2 and TRBJ1-5, is EPEVTQTPSHQVTQMGQEVILRCVPISNHLYFYWYRQILGQKVEFLVSFYNNEISEKSEIFDDQFSVERPDGSNFTLKIRSTKLEDSAMYFCASSEVRAGVDQPQHFGDGTRLSIL.

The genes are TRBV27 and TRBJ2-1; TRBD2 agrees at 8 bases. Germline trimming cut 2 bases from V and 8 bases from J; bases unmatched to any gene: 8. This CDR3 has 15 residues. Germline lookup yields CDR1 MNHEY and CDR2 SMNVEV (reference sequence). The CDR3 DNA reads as TGTGCCAGCAGTTTAGGAGCCCGGGAGGGATATGAGCAGTTCTTC. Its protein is CASSLGAREGYEQFF.

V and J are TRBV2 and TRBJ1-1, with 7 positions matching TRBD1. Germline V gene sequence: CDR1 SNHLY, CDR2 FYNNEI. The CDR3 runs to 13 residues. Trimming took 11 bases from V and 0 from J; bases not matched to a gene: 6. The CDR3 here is CAGRTGLNTEAFF. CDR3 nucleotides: TGTGCCGGAAGGACAGGCCTGAACACTGAAGCTTTCTTT.